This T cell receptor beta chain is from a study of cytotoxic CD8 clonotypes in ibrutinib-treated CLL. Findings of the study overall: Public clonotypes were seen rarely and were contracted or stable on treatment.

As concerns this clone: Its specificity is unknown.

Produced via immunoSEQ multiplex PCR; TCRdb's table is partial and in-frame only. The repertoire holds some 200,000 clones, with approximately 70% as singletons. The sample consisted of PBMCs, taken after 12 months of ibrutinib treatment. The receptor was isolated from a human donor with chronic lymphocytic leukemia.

CDR3 DNA: TGTGCCAGTGCCCCCGGGGCAGTTGAAAAACTGTTTTTT. Translation: CASAPGAVEKLFF. The V call is TRBV19, the J call TRBJ1-4; the D gene is possibly TRBD1 (5 bases). CDR1 and CDR2 from the germline V gene are LNHDA and SQIVND (reference sequence). This CDR3 has 13 amino acids. Trimming pared 8 bases from V and 7 bases from J, leaving 14 bases between.